The T cell receptor (beta chain) under discussion was sequenced for a study of T cells in Graves' hyperthyroidism and ophthalmopathy. Study findings and constraints: Ophthalmopathy stood apart from stable hyperthyroidism in a 13 V-J model. The model anticipated ophthalmopathy a median around six months pre-onset.

Blood sampling occurred at first hyperthyroidism diagnosis, ahead of any ophthalmopathy symptoms. The PBMCs were sourced from fresh peripheral blood (approximately 9 ml). Amplification of TCR beta CDR3 regions was performed using RNA transcripts as template. With the HTBI primer set, the TCR CDR3 went through a first round of RT-PCR. TCRdb recomputed calls from the multiplex PCR reads with MiXCR, one row per CDR3 protein. This table holds 150,000 or so distinct CDR3 sequences, approximately 20% found once. This CDR3 contains 17 residues. Trimming took 0 bases from V and 3 from J, leaving 18 bases between them. Germline assignment: CDR1 SGDLS and CDR2 YYNGEE. This clonotype was seen a few times. The target antigen is unknown.

The receptor was derived from a woman aged 50 to 65 with Graves' hyperthyroidism that later progressed to Graves' ophthalmopathy. This sequence joins TRBV9 and TRBJ1-1, with D uncertain. Sequenced: blood. CDR3 sequence reads: CASSVGMRDRTDTEAFF. CDR3 in DNA: TGTGCCAGCAGCGTAGGAATGCGTGACCGGACTGACACTGAAGCTTTCTTT.